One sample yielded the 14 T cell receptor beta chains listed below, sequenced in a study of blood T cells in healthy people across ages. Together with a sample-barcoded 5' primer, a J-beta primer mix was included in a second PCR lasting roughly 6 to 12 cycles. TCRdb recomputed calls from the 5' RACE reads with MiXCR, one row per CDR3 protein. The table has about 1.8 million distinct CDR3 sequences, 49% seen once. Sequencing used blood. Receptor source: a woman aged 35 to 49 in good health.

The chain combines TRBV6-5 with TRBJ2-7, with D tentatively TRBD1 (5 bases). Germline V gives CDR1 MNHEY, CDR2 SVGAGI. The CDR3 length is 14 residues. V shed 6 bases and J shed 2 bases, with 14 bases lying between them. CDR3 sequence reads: CASRSSGNPYEQYF. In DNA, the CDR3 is TGTGCCAGCAGATCCTCAGGGAACCCCTACGAGCAGTACTTC.

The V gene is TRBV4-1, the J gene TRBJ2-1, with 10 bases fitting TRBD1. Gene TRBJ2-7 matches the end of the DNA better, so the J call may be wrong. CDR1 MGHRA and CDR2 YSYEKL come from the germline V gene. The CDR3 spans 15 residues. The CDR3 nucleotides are TGCGCCAGCAGCCAGGGACAGGGGAACTACAATGAGCAGTACTTC. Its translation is CASSQGQGNYNEQYF.

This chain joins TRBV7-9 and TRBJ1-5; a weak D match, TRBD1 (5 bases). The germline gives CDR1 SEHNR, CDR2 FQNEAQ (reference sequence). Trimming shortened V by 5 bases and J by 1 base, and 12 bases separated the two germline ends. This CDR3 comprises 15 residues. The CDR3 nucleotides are TGTGCCAGCAGCCCTGATTGGGGGAGCAATCAGCCCCAGCATTTT. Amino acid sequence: CASSPDWGSNQPQHF.

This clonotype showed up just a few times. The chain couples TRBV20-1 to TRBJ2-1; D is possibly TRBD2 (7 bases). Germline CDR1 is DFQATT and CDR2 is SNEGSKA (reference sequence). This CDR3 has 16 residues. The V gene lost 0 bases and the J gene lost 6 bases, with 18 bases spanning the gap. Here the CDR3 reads CSARDWAGATLNEQFF. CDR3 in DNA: TGCAGTGCTAGAGATTGGGCGGGGGCCACCCTCAATGAGCAGTTCTTC.

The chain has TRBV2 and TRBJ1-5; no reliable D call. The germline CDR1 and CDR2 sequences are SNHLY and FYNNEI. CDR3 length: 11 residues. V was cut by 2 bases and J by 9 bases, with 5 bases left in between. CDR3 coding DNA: TGTGCCAGCAGTGAAACGGGGCCCCAGCATTTT. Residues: CASSETGPQHF.

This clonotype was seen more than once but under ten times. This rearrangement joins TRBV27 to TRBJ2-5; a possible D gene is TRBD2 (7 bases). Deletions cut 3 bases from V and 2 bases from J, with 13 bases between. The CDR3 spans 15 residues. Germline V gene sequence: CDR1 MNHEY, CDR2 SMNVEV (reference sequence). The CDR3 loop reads CASSLWRGHQETQYF. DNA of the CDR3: TGTGCCAGCAGTTTGTGGCGGGGGCATCAAGAGACCCAGTACTTC.

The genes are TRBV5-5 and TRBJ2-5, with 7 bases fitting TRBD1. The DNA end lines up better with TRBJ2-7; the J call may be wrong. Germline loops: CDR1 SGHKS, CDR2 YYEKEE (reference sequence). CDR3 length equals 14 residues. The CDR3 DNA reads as TGTGCCAGCAGCTCCACGGGACAGCACAACGAGCAGTACTTC. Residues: CASSSTGQHNEQYF.

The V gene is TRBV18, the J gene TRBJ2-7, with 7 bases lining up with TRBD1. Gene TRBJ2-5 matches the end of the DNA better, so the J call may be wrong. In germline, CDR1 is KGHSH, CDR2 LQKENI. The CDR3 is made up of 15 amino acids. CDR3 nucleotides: TGTGCCAGCTCACCAATAGACGGGACAGAAGAGACCCAGTACTTC. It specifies CASSPIDGTEETQYF.

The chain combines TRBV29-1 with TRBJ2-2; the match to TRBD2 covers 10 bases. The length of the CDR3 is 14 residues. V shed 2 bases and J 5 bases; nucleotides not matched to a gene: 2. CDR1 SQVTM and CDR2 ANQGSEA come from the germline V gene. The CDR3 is CSVETAGGTGELFF. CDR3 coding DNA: TGCAGCGTTGAAACAGCGGGGGGGACCGGGGAGCTGTTTTTT.

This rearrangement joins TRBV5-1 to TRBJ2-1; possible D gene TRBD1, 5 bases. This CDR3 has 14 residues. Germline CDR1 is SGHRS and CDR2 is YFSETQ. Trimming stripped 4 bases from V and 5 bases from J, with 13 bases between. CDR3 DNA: TGCGCCAGCAGCCTTGGACAAAACAACAATGAGCAGTTCTTC. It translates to CASSLGQNNNEQFF.

The CDR3 is CASSWTGVTEAFF. CDR3 DNA: TGTGCCAGCAGTTGGACAGGGGTCACTGAAGCTTTCTTT. This chain links TRBV6-6 with TRBJ1-1; 9 nucleotides match TRBD1. The CDR3 totals 13 residues. V was pared by 4 bases and J by 4 bases, with 1 base of the junction left unmatched. Germline V gives CDR1 MNHNY, CDR2 SVGAGI (reference sequence).

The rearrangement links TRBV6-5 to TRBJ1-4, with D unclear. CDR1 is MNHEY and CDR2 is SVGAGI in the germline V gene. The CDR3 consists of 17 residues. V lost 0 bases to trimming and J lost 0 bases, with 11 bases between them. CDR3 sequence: CASSYSISTATNEKLFF. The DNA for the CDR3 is TGTGCCAGCAGTTACTCGATCTCGACTGCAACTAATGAAAAACTGTTTTTT.

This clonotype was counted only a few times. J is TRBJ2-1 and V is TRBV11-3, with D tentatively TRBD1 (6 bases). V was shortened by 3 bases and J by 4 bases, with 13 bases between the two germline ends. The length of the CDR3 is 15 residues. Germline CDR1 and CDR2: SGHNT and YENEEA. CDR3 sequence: CASSFGETGYNEQFF. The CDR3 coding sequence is TGTGCCAGCAGCTTTGGGGAAACAGGGTACAATGAGCAGTTCTTC.

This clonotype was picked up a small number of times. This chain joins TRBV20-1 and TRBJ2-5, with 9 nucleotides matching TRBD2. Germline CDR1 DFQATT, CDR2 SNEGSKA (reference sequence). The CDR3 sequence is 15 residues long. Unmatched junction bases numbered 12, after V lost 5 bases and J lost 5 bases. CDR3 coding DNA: TGCAGTGCTCCCGGGGGGACTAGCATCGGGGAGACCCAGTACTTC. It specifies CSAPGGTSIGETQYF.